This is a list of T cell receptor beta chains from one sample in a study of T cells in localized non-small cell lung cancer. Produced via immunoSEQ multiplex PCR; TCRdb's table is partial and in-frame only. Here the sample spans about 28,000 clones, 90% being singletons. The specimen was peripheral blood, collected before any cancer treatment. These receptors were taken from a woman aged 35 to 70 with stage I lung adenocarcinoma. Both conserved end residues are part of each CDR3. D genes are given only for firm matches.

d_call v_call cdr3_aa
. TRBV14 CASSHQGGANEKLFF
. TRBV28 CASSSQGSYSGANVLTF
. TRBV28 CASTPGPNTEAFF
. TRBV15 CATSRDVSTEAFF
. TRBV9 CASSFSQGSSTDTQYF
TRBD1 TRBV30 CAFRGQGLNQPQHF
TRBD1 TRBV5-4 CASSLHRTGGRNEQFF
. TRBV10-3 CAISEKGLQETQYF
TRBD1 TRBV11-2 CASSRPGQGVYEQYF
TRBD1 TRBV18 CASSLRDSNSPLHF
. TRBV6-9 CATSHSPLHF
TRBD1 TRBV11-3 CASRPGQGASVTGELFF
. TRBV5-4 CASSLGQGRETQYF
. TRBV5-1 CASSLLPSTYEQYF
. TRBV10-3 CAISDNPMNTEAFF